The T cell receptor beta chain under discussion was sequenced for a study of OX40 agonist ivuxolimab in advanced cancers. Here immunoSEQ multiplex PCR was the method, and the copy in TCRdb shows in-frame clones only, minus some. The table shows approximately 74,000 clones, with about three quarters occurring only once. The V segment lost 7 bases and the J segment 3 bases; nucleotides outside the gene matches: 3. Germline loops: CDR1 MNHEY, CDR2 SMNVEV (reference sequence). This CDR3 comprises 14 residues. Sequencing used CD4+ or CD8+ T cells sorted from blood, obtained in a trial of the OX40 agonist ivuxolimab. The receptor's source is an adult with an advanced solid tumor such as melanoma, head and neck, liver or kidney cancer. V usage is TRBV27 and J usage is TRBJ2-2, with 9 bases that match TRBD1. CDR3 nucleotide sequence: TGTGCCAGCAATAGACAGGGGGACACCGGGGAGCTGTTTTTT. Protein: CASNRQGDTGELFF.